This record concerns one T cell receptor (beta chain) sequence. What antigen it recognizes has not been identified. No base quality values were provided; no much bigger clone lies one nucleotide off. This sample was included in a study of blood T cell repertoires in COVID-19 (TCRdb year 2020). Background for the entire study: Samples covering the acute and convalescent phases of COVID-19 were provided by collaborators in the United States, Italy and Spain. The prospective study material was composed of cDNA or gDNA derived from T cells, B-cell-depleted T cells, or PBMCs. Deeply sampled blood TCRbeta repertoires from subjects exposed to, actively infected with, or recovered from COVID-19 were included in the dataset. The repertoires were made available in a free public database intended to serve as a resource for research on the immune response to SARS-CoV-2. Samples were obtained from the ongoing ImmuneRACE study (first 160 participants) and from some 1,200 subjects provided by 6 global collaborators. The sample metadata nearly always contained a de-identified subject ID, COVID-19 status, age in years and sex. Where HLA class I and class II types were available, the types were taken from metadata supplied by the sample provider, not from assay-based typing.

At the junction V is shortened by 0 bases and J by 2 bases, with 5 bases in between. From its cysteine to its phenylalanine, the CDR3 spans 13 amino acids. Only CDR3 DNA is held: 39 bases, read in frame from base 1. Looking up the germline V gene yields CDR1 KGHSH and CDR2 LQKENI. TCRbeta CDR3 regions were amplified from genomic DNA using the immunoSEQ Assay, a bias-controlled multiplex PCR. Per the original workflow: The number of nucleated cells in each sample was estimated from the amplification of reference gene primers within the assay. Sequence reads were collapsed and filtered to measure the absolute abundance of every unique TCRbeta CDR3 rearrangement. Productive Simpson clonality was computed per sample as the square root of Simpson's diversity index over productive rearrangements. Imported from immuneACCESS, the table was reduced by TCRdb to in-frame sequences with V and J called. These copies leave out some clones; in studies compared against another copy, an unresolved V gene accounts for under half, and the cause of the remainder is not known. Clone size and V and J calls were adopted from that table, with D and trimming inferred from the DNA. This sample has roughly 330,000 clones in its table, and approximately 89% of those were observed once. The top ten clonotypes cover about 5.2% of the sample.

Participants in the prospective study were aged roughly 18 to 89 years, lived in some 24 United States geographic areas, and enrolled through a virtual design. In the prospective study, participants were assigned to cohorts based on the clinical history participants reported in a screening survey and a study questionnaire. ImmuneRACE Cohort 3 recovered participants were defined by two consecutive negative NP/OP PCR tests, healthcare professional clearance, or symptom resolution. In the prospective study, whole blood, serum and a nasopharyngeal or oropharyngeal swab were collected from each participant by mobile phlebotomists. Over a roughly 2-month period, participants in the prospective study had the option of providing additional blood draws and questionnaires. Blood samples from the prospective study were shipped frozen or at room temperature prior to DNA extraction. Results and caveats for the whole study, not just this receptor: How much clinical and demographic metadata was included differed by source and by participant, and the metadata was provided uncurated.

The sequence joins TRBV18 to TRBJ2-7; TRBD2 is a weak D gene call, 5 bases matching. The TCR was taken from a woman in her 30s who had recovered from COVID-19. Sequences were obtained from PBMCs or T cells enriched from blood (not recorded which). The CDR3 protein: CASSPPGTYEQYF. The DNA is as follows: TGTGCCAGCTCACCACCCGGGACCTACGAGCAGTACTTC.